Here is one T cell receptor beta chain with its context. This CDR3 has 15 residues. V dropped 8 bases and J dropped 3 bases, with 14 bases sitting between them. Germline V gene sequence: CDR1 MNHNS, CDR2 SASEGT. Authors' processing steps: Out-of-frame sequences were removed, leaving 2 million to 2.5 million distinct TCRbeta sequences. TCRdb's table, derived via immunoSEQ multiplex PCR, lists solely in-frame clones and lacks some. That table gives V, J and clone size, and the DNA gave D and trimming. The sample records 30,000 to 40,000 clones, roughly 80% being singletons. The record originates from a study of memory CD4+ T cells and cytomegalovirus serostatus. Single viable CD3+CD4+CD8-CD45RO+ cells were sorted as the memory CD4+ T cells.

The sequence was collected from an adult in good health and CMV-seronegative. Some clones in this sample may be carry-over from other donors' samples. The V call is TRBV6-1, the J call TRBJ2-6; maybe TRBD2 (5 bases). The sequenced sample was memory CD4+ T cells from blood. The DNA for the CDR3 is TGTGCCAGCGGTCCGGGGTACGTTGGGGCCAACGTCCTGACTTTC. Its translation is CASGPGYVGANVLTF.